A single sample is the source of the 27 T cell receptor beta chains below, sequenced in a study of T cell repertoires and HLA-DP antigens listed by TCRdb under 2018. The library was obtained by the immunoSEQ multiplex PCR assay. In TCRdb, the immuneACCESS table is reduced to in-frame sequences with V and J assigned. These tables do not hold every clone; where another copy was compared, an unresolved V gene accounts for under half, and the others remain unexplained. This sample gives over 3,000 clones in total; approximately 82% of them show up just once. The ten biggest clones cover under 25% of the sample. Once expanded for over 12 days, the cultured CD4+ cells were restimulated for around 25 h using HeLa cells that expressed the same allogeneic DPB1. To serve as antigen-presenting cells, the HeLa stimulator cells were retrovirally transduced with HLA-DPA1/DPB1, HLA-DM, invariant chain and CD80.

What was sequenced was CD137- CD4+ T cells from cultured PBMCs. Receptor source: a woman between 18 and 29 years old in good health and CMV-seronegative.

In nucleotides, the CDR3 is TGTGCCGTGGGGCGGCGGGAGTCCTACAATGAGCAGTTCTTC. Amino acid sequence: CAVGRRESYNEQFF. This chain links TRBV6-5 with TRBJ2-1, with 7 bases fitting TRBD2. After removal of 11 bases from V and 1 base from J, the junction contained 8 bases not matched to a gene. Germline V gene data show CDR1 as MNHEY and CDR2 as SVGAGI. The CDR3 is 14 amino acids.

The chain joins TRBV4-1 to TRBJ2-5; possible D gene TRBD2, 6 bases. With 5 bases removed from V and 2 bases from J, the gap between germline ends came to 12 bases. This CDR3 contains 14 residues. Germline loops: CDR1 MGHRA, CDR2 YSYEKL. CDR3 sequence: CASSFGRGQETQYF. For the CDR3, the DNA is TGCGCCAGCAGCTTCGGACGGGGGCAAGAGACCCAGTACTTC.

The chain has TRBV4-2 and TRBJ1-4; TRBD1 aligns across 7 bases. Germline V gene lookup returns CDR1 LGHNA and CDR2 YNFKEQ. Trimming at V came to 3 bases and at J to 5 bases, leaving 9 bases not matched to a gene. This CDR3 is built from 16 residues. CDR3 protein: CASSQGSGTENEKLFF. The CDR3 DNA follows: TGTGCCAGCAGCCAGGGCTCCGGGACAGAAAATGAAAAACTGTTTTTT.

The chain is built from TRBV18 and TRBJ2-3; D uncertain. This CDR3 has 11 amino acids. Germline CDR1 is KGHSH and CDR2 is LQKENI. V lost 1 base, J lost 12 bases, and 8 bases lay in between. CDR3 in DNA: TGTGCCAGCTCACCACGTGTGGCCCAGTATTTT. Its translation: CASSPRVAQYF. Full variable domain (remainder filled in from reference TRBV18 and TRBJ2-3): NAGVMQNPRHLVRRRGQEARLRCSPMKGHSHVYWYRQLPEEGLKFMVYLQKENIIDESGMPKERFSAEFPKEGPSILRIQQVVRGDSAAYFCASSPRVAQYFGPGTRLTVL.

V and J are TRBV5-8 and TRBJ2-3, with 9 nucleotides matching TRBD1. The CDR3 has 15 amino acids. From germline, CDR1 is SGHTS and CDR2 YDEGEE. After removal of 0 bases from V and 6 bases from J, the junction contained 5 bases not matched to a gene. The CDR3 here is CASSLAGTGTDTQYF. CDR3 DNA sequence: TGTGCCAGCAGCTTGGCCGGGACAGGGACGGATACGCAGTATTTT.

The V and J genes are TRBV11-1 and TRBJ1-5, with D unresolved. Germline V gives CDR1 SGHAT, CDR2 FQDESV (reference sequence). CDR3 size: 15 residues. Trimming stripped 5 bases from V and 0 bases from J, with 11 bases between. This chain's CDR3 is CASSPGRHSNQPQHF. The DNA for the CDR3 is TGTGCCAGCAGCCCCGGACGGCATAGCAATCAGCCCCAGCATTTT.

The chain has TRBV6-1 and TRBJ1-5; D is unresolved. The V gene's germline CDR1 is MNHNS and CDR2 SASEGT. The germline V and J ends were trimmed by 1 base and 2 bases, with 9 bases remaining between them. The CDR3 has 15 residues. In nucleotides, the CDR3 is TGTGCCAGCAGTGAAGGGTCGGTACGCAATCAGCCCCAGCATTTT. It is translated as CASSEGSVRNQPQHF.

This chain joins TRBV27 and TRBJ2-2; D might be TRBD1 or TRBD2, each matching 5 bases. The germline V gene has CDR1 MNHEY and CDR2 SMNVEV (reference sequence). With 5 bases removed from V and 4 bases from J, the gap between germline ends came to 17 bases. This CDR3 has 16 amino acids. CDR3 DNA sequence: TGTGCCAGCAGTCCCTTCAGGGCGGAGGTCACCGGGGAGCTGTTTTTT. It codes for CASSPFRAEVTGELFF.

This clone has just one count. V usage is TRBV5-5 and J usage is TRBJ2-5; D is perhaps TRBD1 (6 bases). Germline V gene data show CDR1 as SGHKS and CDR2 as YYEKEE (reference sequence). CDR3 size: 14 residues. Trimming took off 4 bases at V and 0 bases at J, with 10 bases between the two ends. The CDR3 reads CASSRTGYQETQYF. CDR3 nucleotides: TGTGCCAGCAGCCGCACAGGGTACCAAGAGACCCAGTACTTC.

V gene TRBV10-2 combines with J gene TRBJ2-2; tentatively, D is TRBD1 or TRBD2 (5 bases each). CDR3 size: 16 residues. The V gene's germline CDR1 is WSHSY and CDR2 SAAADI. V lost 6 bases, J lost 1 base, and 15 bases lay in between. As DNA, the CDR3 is TGCGCCAGCAGAATCGCTGGGACGGGGAACACCGGGGAGCTGTTTTTT. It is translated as CASRIAGTGNTGELFF.

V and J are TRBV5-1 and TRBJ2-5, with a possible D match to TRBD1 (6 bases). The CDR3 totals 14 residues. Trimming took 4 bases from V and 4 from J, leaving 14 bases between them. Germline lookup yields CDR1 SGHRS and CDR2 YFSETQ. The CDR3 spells CASSQGRVSETQYF. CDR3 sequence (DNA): TGCGCCAGCAGCCAGGGGCGGGTATCAGAGACCCAGTACTTC.

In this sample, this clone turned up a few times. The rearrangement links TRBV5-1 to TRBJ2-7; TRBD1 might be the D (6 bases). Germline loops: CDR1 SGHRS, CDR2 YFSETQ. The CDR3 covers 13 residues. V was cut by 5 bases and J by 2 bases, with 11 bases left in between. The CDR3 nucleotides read TGCGCCAGCAGTCGGACAGCTCCCTACGAGCAGTACTTC. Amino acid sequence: CASSRTAPYEQYF.

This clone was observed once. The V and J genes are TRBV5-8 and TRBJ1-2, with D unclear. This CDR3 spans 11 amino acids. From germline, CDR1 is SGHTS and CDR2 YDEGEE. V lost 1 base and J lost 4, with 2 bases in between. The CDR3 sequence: CASSLSYGYTF. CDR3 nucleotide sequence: TGTGCCAGCAGCTTGAGCTATGGCTACACCTTC.

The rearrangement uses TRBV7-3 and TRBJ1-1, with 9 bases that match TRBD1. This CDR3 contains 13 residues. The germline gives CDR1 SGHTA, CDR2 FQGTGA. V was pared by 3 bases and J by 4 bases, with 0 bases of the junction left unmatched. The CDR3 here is CASSLDRGTEAFF. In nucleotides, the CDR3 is TGTGCCAGCAGCTTGGACAGGGGCACTGAAGCTTTCTTT.

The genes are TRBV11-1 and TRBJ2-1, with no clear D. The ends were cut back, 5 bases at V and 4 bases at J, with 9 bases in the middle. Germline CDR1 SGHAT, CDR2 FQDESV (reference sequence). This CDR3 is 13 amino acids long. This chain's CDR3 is CASSLRTYNEQFF. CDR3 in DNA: TGTGCCAGCAGCCTCCGTACGTACAATGAGCAGTTCTTC.

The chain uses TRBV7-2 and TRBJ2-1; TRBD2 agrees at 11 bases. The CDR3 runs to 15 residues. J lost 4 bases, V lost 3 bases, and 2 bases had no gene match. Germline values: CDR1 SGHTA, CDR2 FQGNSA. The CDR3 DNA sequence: TGTGCCAGCAGCTTGGGACTAGCGGAATACAATGAGCAGTTCTTC. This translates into CASSLGLAEYNEQFF. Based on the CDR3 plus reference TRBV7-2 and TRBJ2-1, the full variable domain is GAGVSQSPSNKVTEKGKDVELRCDPISGHTALYWYRQSLGQGLEFLIYFQGNSAPDKSGLPSDRFSAERTGGSVSTLTIQRTQQEDSAVYLCASSLGLAEYNEQFFGPGTRLTVL.

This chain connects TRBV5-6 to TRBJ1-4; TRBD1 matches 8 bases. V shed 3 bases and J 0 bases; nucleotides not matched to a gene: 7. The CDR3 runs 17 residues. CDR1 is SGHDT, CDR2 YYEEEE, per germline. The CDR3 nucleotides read TGTGCCAGCAGCTCCTTGACAGGGGAGACAACTAATGAAAAACTGTTTTTT. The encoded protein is CASSSLTGETTNEKLFF.

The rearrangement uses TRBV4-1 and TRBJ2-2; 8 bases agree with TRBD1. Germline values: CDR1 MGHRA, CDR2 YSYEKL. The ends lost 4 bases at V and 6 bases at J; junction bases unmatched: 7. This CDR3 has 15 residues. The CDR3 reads CASSLGQGWSGELFF. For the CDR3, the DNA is TGCGCCAGCAGCCTTGGACAGGGTTGGTCCGGGGAGCTGTTTTTT.

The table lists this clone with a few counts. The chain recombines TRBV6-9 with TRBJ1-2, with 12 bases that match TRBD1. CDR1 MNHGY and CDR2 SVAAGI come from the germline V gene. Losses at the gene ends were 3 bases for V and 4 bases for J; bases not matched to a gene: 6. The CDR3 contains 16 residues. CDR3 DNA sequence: TGTGCCAGCAGTTACTCGGGACAGGGGGCGCGCTATGGCTACACCTTC. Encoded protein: CASSYSGQGARYGYTF.

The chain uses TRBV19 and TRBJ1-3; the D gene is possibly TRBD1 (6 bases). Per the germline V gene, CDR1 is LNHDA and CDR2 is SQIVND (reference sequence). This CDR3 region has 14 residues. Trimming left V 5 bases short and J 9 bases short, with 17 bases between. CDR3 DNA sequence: TGTGCCAGTAGTTCCGGGACACCCGGCGGCACCATATATTTT. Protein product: CASSSGTPGGTIYF.

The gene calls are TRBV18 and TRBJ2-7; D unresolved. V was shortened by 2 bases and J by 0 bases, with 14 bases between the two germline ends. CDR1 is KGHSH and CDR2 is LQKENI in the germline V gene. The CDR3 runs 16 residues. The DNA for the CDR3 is TGTGCCAGCTCACCAAAAACTTTCAGGAGCTCCTACGAGCAGTACTTC. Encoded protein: CASSPKTFRSSYEQYF.

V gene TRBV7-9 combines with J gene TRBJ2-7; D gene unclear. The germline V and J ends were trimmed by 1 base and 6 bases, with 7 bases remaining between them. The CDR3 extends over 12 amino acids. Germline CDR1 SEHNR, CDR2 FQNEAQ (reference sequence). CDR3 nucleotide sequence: TGTGCCAGCAGCTTAGGGGTTGTCGAGCAGTACTTC. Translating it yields CASSLGVVEQYF.

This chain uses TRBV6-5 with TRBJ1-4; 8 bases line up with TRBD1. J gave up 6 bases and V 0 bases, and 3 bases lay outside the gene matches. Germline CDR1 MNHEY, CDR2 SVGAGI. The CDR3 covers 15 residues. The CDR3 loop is CASSYSGTGYEKLFF. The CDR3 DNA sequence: TGTGCCAGCAGTTACTCCGGGACAGGATATGAAAAACTGTTTTTT.

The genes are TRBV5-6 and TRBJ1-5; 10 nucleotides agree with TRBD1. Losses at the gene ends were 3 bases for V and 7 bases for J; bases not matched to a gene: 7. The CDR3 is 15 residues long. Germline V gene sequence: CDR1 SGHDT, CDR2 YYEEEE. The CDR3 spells CASSYGTGVGQPQHF. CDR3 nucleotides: TGTGCCAGCAGCTATGGGACAGGGGTAGGACAGCCCCAGCATTTT.

The CDR3 protein is CASSLERGRAGEQYF. In DNA, the CDR3 is TGTGCCAGCAGCTTAGAACGCGGGAGGGCCGGCGAGCAGTACTTC. This chain uses TRBV11-2 with TRBJ2-7; 9 nucleotides line up with TRBD2. The CDR3 consists of 15 residues. The germline V gene encodes CDR1 SGHAT and CDR2 FQNNGV. Germline trimming cut 0 bases from V and 6 bases from J; bases unmatched to any gene: 6.

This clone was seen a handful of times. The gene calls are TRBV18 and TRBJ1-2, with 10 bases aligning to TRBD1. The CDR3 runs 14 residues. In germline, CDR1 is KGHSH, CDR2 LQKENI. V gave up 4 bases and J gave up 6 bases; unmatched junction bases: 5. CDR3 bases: TGTGCCAGCTCACTTAGGGACAGGGGAGATGGCTACACCTTC. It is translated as CASSLRDRGDGYTF.

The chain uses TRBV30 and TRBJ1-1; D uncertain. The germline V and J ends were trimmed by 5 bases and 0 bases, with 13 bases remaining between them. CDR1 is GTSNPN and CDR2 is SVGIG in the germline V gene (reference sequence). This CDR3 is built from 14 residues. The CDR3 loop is CAWVRTDMNTEAFF. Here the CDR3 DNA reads TGTGCCTGGGTCAGGACCGATATGAACACTGAAGCTTTCTTT.